One T cell receptor beta chain is described in this entry. The antigen remains undetermined. The record originates from a study of T-cell reconstitution after alpha-beta-depleted transplantation in children. Whole-study findings and limits: Several patients had high TCRbeta diversity at day 60; it came from surviving recipient T cells and thymic progenitors. Reported findings indicate that, about two months after transplant, alpha-beta T cells came from several hundred expanded clones, which were derived from non-depleted graft cells.

The CDR3 is made up of 14 amino acids. Trimming took off 2 bases at V and 3 bases at J, with 11 bases between the two ends. CDR1 and CDR2 (germline): LGHNA, YSLEER. Preparing the TCRbeta library involved the use of unique molecular identifiers. MiXCR, applied by TCRdb to the PCR reads, yields one record per CDR3 protein. The sample holds hundreds of thousands of distinct CDR3 sequences, roughly 13% seen once. V and J are TRBV4-3 and TRBJ2-7; D not certain. The sequence derives from a male patient younger than 18 who had a stem cell transplant for acute myeloid leukemia, so the T cells may come from the graft donor. The source material was PBMCs, mostly from graft donor cells, sampled 360 days after TCRalphabeta/CD19-depleted stem cell transplant. In DNA, the CDR3 is TGCGCCAGCAGCCAATCGTTGGGCATCTACGAGCAGTACTTC. It codes for CASSQSLGIYEQYF.